This T cell receptor (beta chain) was sequenced during a study of blood T cell repertoires in COVID-19 (TCRdb year 2020). Context from the whole study: Samples covering the acute and convalescent phases of COVID-19 were provided by collaborators in the United States, Italy and Spain. The material from the prospective study consisted of cDNA or gDNA derived from T cells, B-cell-depleted T cells, or PBMCs. Deeply sampled blood TCRbeta repertoires from subjects exposed to, actively infected with, or recovered from COVID-19 were included in the dataset. A freely available public database, intended as a resource for researchers studying the immune response to SARS-CoV-2, is where the repertoires were released. The samples were drawn from the first 160 participants of the ongoing ImmuneRACE study and from some 1,300 subjects provided by 6 global collaborators. The sample metadata nearly always contained a de-identified subject ID, COVID-19 status, age in years and sex. Where available, HLA class I and class II types were taken from metadata supplied by the sample provider and were not determined by assay-based typing. Here is what the overall study found, with its caveats: The quantity of clinical and demographic metadata differed by source and by participant and was supplied without curation.

TCRbeta CDR3 regions were amplified from genomic DNA using the immunoSEQ Assay, a bias-controlled multiplex PCR. The authors processed their data as follows. The number of nucleated cells in each sample was estimated by amplification of reference gene primers within the assay. Sequence reads were collapsed and filtered to measure the absolute abundance of every unique TCRbeta CDR3 rearrangement. For each sample, productive Simpson clonality was calculated as the square root of Simpson's diversity index across productive rearrangements. TCRdb re-hosts the immuneACCESS table, in-frame sequences only. Its copies lack some clones; in the studies checked, an unresolved V gene accounts for under half of them, and the cause for the rest is not known. V, J and clone size derive from that table, while D and trimming were established from the DNA sequence. Across this sample there are around 50,000 clones, with less than 85% seen only once. Under 6% of the sample rests with the top ten.

With regard to this clone: The antigen it recognizes is unknown. The record has no base qualities; no much larger clone is one base away.

Each collaborating institution followed its own protocols to collect whole blood in K2EDTA tubes. Collaborator samples were shipped for TCRbeta analysis as frozen whole blood, isolated PBMCs, or DNA extracted from either sample type. The sequenced material came from peripheral blood. The source is a human donor in a cohort sampled during active COVID-19.

The nucleotides read TGTGCCAGCAGCTTGAGGGAGACCTACGAGCAGTACTTC. This translates into CASSLRETYEQYF. The chain joins TRBV5-5 to TRBJ2-7; TRBD2 is a weak D gene call, 5 bases matching. The CDR3 spans 13 residues, from the cysteine through the phenylalanine. Just CDR3 DNA is preserved here, 39 bases in frame from base 1. According to the germline V gene (reference sequence), CDR1 reads SGHKS and CDR2 reads YYEKEE. V is reduced by 1 base and J by 2 bases, leaving a spacing of 7 bases between them.